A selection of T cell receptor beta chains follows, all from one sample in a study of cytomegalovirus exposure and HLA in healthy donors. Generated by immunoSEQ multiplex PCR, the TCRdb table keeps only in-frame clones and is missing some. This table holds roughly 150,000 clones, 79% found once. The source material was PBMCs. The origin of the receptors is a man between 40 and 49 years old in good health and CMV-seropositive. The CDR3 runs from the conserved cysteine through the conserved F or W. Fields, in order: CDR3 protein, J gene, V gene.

CDR3aa: CASSLIDRTEAFF
j_gene: TRBJ1-1
v_gene: TRBV7-3

CDR3aa: CASSLDSLGEQYF
j_gene: TRBJ2-7
v_gene: TRBV7-2

CDR3aa: CASGSGRTYEQYF
j_gene: TRBJ2-7
v_gene: TRBV7-9

CDR3aa: CASTPTDRFFYEQYF
j_gene: TRBJ2-7
v_gene: TRBV9

CDR3aa: CASSPQGVTLGANVLTF
j_gene: TRBJ2-6
v_gene: TRBV7-3

CDR3aa: CASSFVGGTGETEQYF
j_gene: TRBJ2-7
v_gene: TRBV28

CDR3aa: CASSGGDRGSDTQYF
j_gene: TRBJ2-3
v_gene: TRBV5-1

CDR3aa: CASSYGEGTGELFF
j_gene: TRBJ2-2
v_gene: TRBV6-5

CDR3aa: CASSLGTGNTGELFF
j_gene: TRBJ2-2
v_gene: TRBV7-7

CDR3aa: CASSPQAFSGNTIYF
j_gene: TRBJ1-3
v_gene: TRBV5-1

CDR3aa: CASSSLEVSSGNTIYF
j_gene: TRBJ1-3
v_gene: TRBV5-1

CDR3aa: CASSLGLAGGEETQYF
j_gene: TRBJ2-5
v_gene: TRBV7-7

CDR3aa: CASSPGPGAYEQYF
j_gene: TRBJ2-7
v_gene: TRBV7-2

CDR3aa: CASSQDRSWQGDSYEQYF
j_gene: TRBJ2-7
v_gene: TRBV4-1

CDR3aa: CACKFLAGGPDEQFF
j_gene: TRBJ2-1
v_gene: TRBV30

CDR3aa: CASRPGTSLSYEQYF
j_gene: TRBJ2-7
v_gene: TRBV4-1

CDR3aa: CAGSPGYSYEQYF
j_gene: TRBJ2-7
v_gene: TRBV4-1

CDR3aa: CASSGPGGGKHNEQFF
j_gene: TRBJ2-1
v_gene: TRBV2

CDR3aa: CASSVGGQGGGANVLTF
j_gene: TRBJ2-6
v_gene: TRBV9

CDR3aa: CASSLWQNTGELFF
j_gene: TRBJ2-2
v_gene: TRBV11-1

CDR3aa: CASRVGTALQPQHF
j_gene: TRBJ1-5
v_gene: TRBV19

CDR3aa: CSVGTSELLEQYF
j_gene: TRBJ2-7
v_gene: TRBV29-1

CDR3aa: CATSQDKILATFF
j_gene: TRBJ1-1
v_gene: TRBV15

CDR3aa: CASTGADRVMNTEAFF
j_gene: TRBJ1-1
v_gene: TRBV28

CDR3aa: CASSTRGPVGNTIYF
j_gene: TRBJ1-3
v_gene: TRBV19

CDR3aa: CASVRAGDYEQYF
j_gene: TRBJ2-7
v_gene: TRBV27